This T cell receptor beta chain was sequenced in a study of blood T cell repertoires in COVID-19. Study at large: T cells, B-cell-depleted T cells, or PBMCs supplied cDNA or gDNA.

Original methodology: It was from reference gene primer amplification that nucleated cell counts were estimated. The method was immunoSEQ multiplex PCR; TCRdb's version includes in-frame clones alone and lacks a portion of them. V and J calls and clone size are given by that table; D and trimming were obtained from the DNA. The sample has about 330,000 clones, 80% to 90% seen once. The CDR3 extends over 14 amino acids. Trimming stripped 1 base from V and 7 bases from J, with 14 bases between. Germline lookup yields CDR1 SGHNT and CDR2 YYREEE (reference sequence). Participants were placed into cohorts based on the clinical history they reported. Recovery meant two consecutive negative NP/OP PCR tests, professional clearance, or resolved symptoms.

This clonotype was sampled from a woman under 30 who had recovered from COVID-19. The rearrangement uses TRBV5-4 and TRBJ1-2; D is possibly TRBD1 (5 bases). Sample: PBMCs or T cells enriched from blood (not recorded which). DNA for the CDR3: TGTGCCAGCAGCTTGTTTAGTGGGGCGTTTGGCTACACCTTC. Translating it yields CASSLFSGAFGYTF.